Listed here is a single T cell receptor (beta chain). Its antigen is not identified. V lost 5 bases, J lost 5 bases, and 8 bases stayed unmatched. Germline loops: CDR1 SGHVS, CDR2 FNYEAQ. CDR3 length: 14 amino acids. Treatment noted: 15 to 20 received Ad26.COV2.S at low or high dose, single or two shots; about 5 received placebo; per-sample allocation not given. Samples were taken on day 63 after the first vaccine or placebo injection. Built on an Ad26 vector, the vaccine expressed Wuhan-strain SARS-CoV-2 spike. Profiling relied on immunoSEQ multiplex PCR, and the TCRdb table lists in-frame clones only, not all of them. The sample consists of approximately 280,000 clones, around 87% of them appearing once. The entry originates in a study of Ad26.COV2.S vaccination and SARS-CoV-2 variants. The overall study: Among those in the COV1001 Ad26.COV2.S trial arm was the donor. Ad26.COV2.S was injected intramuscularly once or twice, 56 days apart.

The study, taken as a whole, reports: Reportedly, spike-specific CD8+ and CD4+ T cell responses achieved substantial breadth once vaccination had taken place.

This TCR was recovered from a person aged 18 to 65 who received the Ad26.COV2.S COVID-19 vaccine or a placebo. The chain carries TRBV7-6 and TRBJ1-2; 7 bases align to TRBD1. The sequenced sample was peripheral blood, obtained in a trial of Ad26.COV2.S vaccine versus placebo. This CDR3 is CASSPDREGYGYTF. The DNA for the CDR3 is TGTGCCAGCAGCCCAGACAGGGAAGGGTATGGCTACACCTTC. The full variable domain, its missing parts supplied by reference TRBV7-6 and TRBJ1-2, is GAGVSQSPRYKVTKRGQDVALRCDPISGHVSLYWYRQALGQGPEFLTYFNYEAQQDKSGLPNDRFSAERPEGSISTLTIQRTEQRDSAMYRCASSPDREGYGYTFGSGTRLTVV.